This passage covers 22 T cell receptor beta chains from one sample sequenced in a study of post-analysis software for immune sequencing data. Whole-study findings and limits: Included in a set of several TRBV segments more frequent in patients than controls were TRBV5-6, TRBV5-1 and TRBV20-1.

No antigen has been assigned to these receptors. Prepared TCR beta cDNA libraries contained unique molecular identifiers. TCRdb re-analysed the PCR reads in MiXCR, keeping a single row per CDR3 protein. The sample has fewer than 850,000 distinct CDR3 sequences; less than 35% are singletons. The sequencing input was blood. The receptors here all came from a girl between 10 and 17 years old with multiple sclerosis.

This clonotype was seen many times. The chain recombines TRBV7-9 with TRBJ2-3; D gene unclear. Trimming removed 5 bases from V and 8 bases from J, with 8 bases in between. The CDR3 extends over 11 amino acids. Germline V lookup: CDR1 SEHNR, CDR2 FQNEAQ (reference sequence). The CDR3: CASSPQATQYF. CDR3 nucleotide sequence: TGTGCCAGCAGCCCCCAAGCTACGCAGTATTTT.

This chain connects TRBV7-2 to TRBJ1-1; D gene unclear. The CDR3 is 17 residues long. Trimming stripped 5 bases from V and 0 bases from J, with 19 bases between. The V gene's germline CDR1 is SGHTA and CDR2 FQGNSA. CDR3 in DNA: TGTGCCAGCAGCGGTGACAAATTCAACGCGATGAACACTGAAGCTTTCTTT. It encodes CASSGDKFNAMNTEAFF.

This clonotype came up a few times. J is TRBJ2-3 and V is TRBV4-3, with unresolved D. The CDR3 sequence is 17 residues long. Looked up from germline, CDR1 is LGHNA and CDR2 is YSLEER. The germline V and J ends were trimmed by 0 bases and 3 bases, with 16 bases remaining between them. This CDR3 is CASSQDAYGVRTDTQYF. DNA for the CDR3: TGCGCCAGCAGCCAAGATGCCTATGGGGTTAGGACAGATACGCAGTATTTT.

This clonotype has a handful of counts. The gene calls are TRBV20-1 and TRBJ2-5; D possibly corresponds to TRBD2 (6 bases). The DNA end is a closer match to TRBJ2-7, so the J assignment may be wrong. Looked up from germline, CDR1 is DFQATT and CDR2 is SNEGSKA (reference sequence). The CDR3 length is 15 residues. DNA of the CDR3: TGCAGTGCTGAACTCGGGGGTCCCGGTATGGGCGAGCAGTACTTC. Translated: CSAELGGPGMGEQYF.

The chain is built from TRBV5-1 and TRBJ2-7, with TRBD1 matching over 9 bases. Germline V gene lookup returns CDR1 SGHRS and CDR2 YFSETQ. The CDR3 contains 14 residues. The V gene end was trimmed by 3 bases and the J gene end by 3 bases; junction bases not matched to a gene: 4. The chain's CDR3 is CASSSGTGLYEQYF. The CDR3 nucleotides read TGCGCCAGCAGCTCCGGGACAGGGCTCTACGAGCAGTACTTC.

There are a few counts of this clonotype. V usage is TRBV29-1 and J usage is TRBJ2-1; 11 nucleotides align to TRBD1. Germline V gene lookup returns CDR1 SQVTM and CDR2 ANQGSEA. After removal of 4 bases from V and 5 bases from J, the junction contained 7 bases not matched to a gene. This CDR3 has 15 amino acids. The DNA of the CDR3 is TGCAGCGTTGGAAGGACAGGGGGCGTCCACAATGAGCAGTTCTTC. It is translated as CSVGRTGGVHNEQFF.

This clonotype was counted only a few times. J is TRBJ1-1 and V is TRBV20-1, with D possibly TRBD1 on 6 matching bases. This CDR3 contains 13 residues. Per the germline V gene, CDR1 is DFQATT and CDR2 is SNEGSKA (reference sequence). Trimming stripped 2 bases from V and 8 bases from J, with 15 bases between. The CDR3: CSARQGRNREAFF. The DNA for the CDR3 is TGCAGTGCTAGACAGGGGCGAAATAGAGAAGCTTTCTTT.

This clonotype has only a few counts. The chain links TRBV25-1 to TRBJ2-7; maybe TRBD2 (6 bases). There are 13 residues in the CDR3. Between the trimmed V and J ends, which lost 6 bases and 0 bases, there was a span of 9 bases. The germline gives CDR1 MGHDK, CDR2 SYGVNS. The CDR3 region has the DNA TGTGCCAGCAGGACGGAGGGCTCCTACGAGCAGTACTTC. Protein: CASRTEGSYEQYF.

This clonotype was recorded at least ten times. This chain connects TRBV29-1 to TRBJ1-5; the match to TRBD1 covers 7 bases. The CDR3 is 13 amino acids. V trimming: 7 bases; J trimming: 2 bases; junction bases outside the gene matches: 5. CDR1 and CDR2 (germline): SQVTM, ANQGSEA. In nucleotides, the CDR3 is TGCAGCGCCCAAGGGACAGGCAATCAGCCCCAGCATTTT. This sequence encodes CSAQGTGNQPQHF.

The chain uses TRBV20-1 and TRBJ2-1; no reliable D call. V was shortened by 1 base and J by 6 bases, with 7 bases between the two germline ends. CDR1 DFQATT and CDR2 SNEGSKA come from the germline V gene (reference sequence). The CDR3 is made up of 12 amino acids. CDR3 sequence (DNA): TGCAGTGCTAGAGCCCTCATCAATGAGCAGTTCTTC. This encodes CSARALINEQFF.

The table lists this clonotype with many counts. The rearrangement joins TRBV20-1 to TRBJ2-7; possibly TRBD1 for D (6 bases). V lost 6 bases, J lost 1 base, and 13 bases lay in between. The CDR3 is 13 amino acids. Germline CDR1 DFQATT, CDR2 SNEGSKA (reference sequence). The CDR3 loop is CSANSQGSYEQYF. CDR3 sequence (DNA): TGCAGTGCCAACTCACAGGGTTCCTACGAGCAGTACTTC.

This clonotype was seen many times. This sequence joins TRBV20-1 and TRBJ2-5; D tentatively fits TRBD1 or TRBD2 (5 bases each). From germline, CDR1 is DFQATT and CDR2 SNEGSKA (reference sequence). Trimming shortened V by 0 bases and J by 6 bases, and 17 bases separated the two germline ends. This CDR3 region has 15 residues. CDR3 protein: CSARDPQAGTKTQYF. The DNA for the CDR3 is TGCAGTGCTAGAGATCCCCAGGCAGGGACGAAGACCCAGTACTTC.

V and J are TRBV6-1 and TRBJ1-5, with 7 bases that match TRBD1. This CDR3 has 14 residues. Trimming at V came to 4 bases and at J to 6 bases, leaving 6 bases not matched to a gene. Germline V gives CDR1 MNHNS, CDR2 SASEGT. The CDR3 sequence: CASSGLTGPQPQHF. CDR3 nucleotides: TGTGCCAGCAGTGGCCTGACAGGGCCTCAGCCCCAGCATTTT.

V usage is TRBV7-9 and J usage is TRBJ1-4, with 8 positions matching TRBD1. V trimming: 5 bases; J trimming: 3 bases; junction bases outside the gene matches: 5. The CDR3 has 15 residues. Germline CDR1 reads SEHNR; CDR2 reads FQNEAQ (reference sequence). Here the CDR3 DNA reads TGTGCCAGCAGCGCGACAGGGGAGCCTAATGAAAAACTGTTTTTT. Translating gives CASSATGEPNEKLFF.

Concerning this clonotype itself: At one end the junction does not follow the germline gene, possibly because of a read error. The V gene is TRBV11-2, the J gene TRBJ2-3; 8 bases are a match to TRBD2. Germline assignment: CDR1 SGHAT and CDR2 FQNNGV. The CDR3 runs to 22 residues. The CDR3 DNA reads as TGTGTCAGCAGCTTAATCGGAAGCGGGAGCTTTTCCTTAACCTTTAGCACAGATACGCAGTATTTT. This translates into CVSSLIGSGSFSLTFSTDTQYF.

This clonotype was seen a handful of times. V is TRBV6-6 and J is TRBJ2-7; D not resolved. The V gene's germline CDR1 is MNHNY and CDR2 SVGAGI (reference sequence). CDR3 length: 13 residues. Trimming cost V 2 bases and J 3 bases, with 8 bases left between them. CDR3 amino acids: CASSYAGRYEQYF. The CDR3 nucleotides are TGTGCCAGCAGTTACGCCGGCCGCTACGAGCAGTACTTC.

This clonotype was seen repeatedly, ten times or more. The CDR3 DNA reads TGTGCCAGCACCTGGACAGTCCTCTTGCCCGAGCAGTACTTC. It translates to CASTWTVLLPEQYF. This chain connects TRBV6-6 to TRBJ2-7; weak D call: TRBD1 (6 bases). Germline-derived CDR1 and CDR2 are MNHNY and SVGAGI (reference sequence). This CDR3 region has 14 residues. Trimming stripped 7 bases from V and 6 bases from J, with 19 bases between.

The chain is built from TRBV5-1 and TRBJ1-1, with D possibly being TRBD1 (6 bases). Germline CDR1 is SGHRS and CDR2 is YFSETQ. The CDR3 length is 16 residues. V dropped 4 bases and J dropped 6 bases, with 22 bases sitting between them. Here the CDR3 reads CASSRIKDRGPAEAFF. CDR3 coding DNA: TGCGCCAGCAGCAGAATTAAAGACCGGGGGCCCGCTGAAGCTTTCTTT.

This clonotype was counted only a few times. V gene TRBV27 combines with J gene TRBJ2-1; D gene unclear. The CDR3 spans 14 residues. Germline V gene lookup returns CDR1 MNHEY and CDR2 SMNVEV (reference sequence). With 5 bases removed from V and 3 bases from J, the gap between germline ends came to 11 bases. The CDR3 region is CASSPTDYYNEQFF. CDR3 DNA: TGTGCCAGCAGTCCGACGGATTACTACAATGAGCAGTTCTTC.

This chain links TRBV20-1 with TRBJ2-5; TRBD2 matches at 7 bases. From germline, CDR1 is DFQATT and CDR2 SNEGSKA (reference sequence). The CDR3 runs 16 residues. The junction had 12 bases not matched to a gene; V was cut back by 3 bases and J by 2 bases. The CDR3 here is CSASPFELAKQETQYF. The CDR3 DNA is TGCAGTGCTAGCCCCTTCGAACTAGCGAAACAAGAGACCCAGTACTTC.

This clonotype has more than one count but fewer than ten. This chain uses TRBV6-5 with TRBJ2-7; 10 nucleotides align to TRBD2. The germline CDR1 and CDR2 sequences are MNHEY and SVGAGI. V was pared by 3 bases and J by 2 bases, with 4 bases of the junction left unmatched. The length of the CDR3 is 15 residues. CDR3 DNA sequence: TGTGCCAGCAGTTATGGTCTAGCGGGAGCCTACGAGCAGTACTTC. Its translation is CASSYGLAGAYEQYF.

The gene calls are TRBV27 and TRBJ1-2, with D perhaps matching TRBD1 (5 bases). This CDR3 contains 13 residues. The V end was cut by 6 bases, the J end by 8 bases, with 16 bases between. CDR1 is MNHEY and CDR2 is SMNVEV in the germline V gene (reference sequence). Here the CDR3 reads CASSHEGRGGYTF. CDR3 nucleotide sequence: TGTGCCAGCAGCCATGAGGGGCGCGGGGGCTACACCTTC.